The rows below give T cell receptor beta chains drawn from one sample of a study of metastatic and nonmetastatic thyroid tumors. TCRdb reanalyzed the PCR reads via MiXCR. Here the sample spans 30,000 to 35,000 clones, about a fifth being singletons. The material sequenced was tumor tissue. The receptors were sampled from a male donor with papillary thyroid cancer or a benign thyroid nodule (not recorded which). Some clones in this sample may be carry-over from other donors' samples. Both conserved end residues are part of each CDR3. A D gene is named only where the DNA matches it firmly. Size is omitted from some rows. Given values are once, few, many or a class for expanded clones.

D: .
J: TRBJ1-6
size: many
V: TRBV4-3
CDR3: CASSQEGSRVRSPLHF
DNA: TGCGCCAGCAGCCAAGAAGGGTCGAGGGTACGGTCACCCCTCCACTTT

D: .
J: TRBJ1-4
size: .
V: TRBV12-3/TRBV12-4
CDR3: CASSPLRTGEKLFF
DNA: TGTGCCAGCAGTCCGCTGCGGACGGGTGAAAAACTGTTTTTT

D: .
J: TRBJ1-2
size: many
V: TRBV6-5
CDR3: CASSYGSGSYGYTF
DNA: TGTGCCAGCAGTTACGGGAGTGGGTCTTATGGCTACACCTTC

D: .
J: TRBJ1-5
size: .
V: TRBV3-1
CDR3: CASHHTKPLRGGQPQHF
DNA: TGTGCCAGCCACCACACGAAACCCCTCAGAGGAGGTCAGCCCCAGCATTTT

D: .
J: TRBJ1-3
size: medium-sized
V: TRBV7-8
CDR3: CASSLAPDRIAGNTIYF
DNA: TGTGCCAGCAGCTTAGCTCCCGACCGTATCGCAGGAAACACCATATATTTT

D: .
J: TRBJ2-5
size: .
V: TRBV5-1
CDR3: CASSLGTFEETQYF
DNA: TGCGCCAGCAGCTTGGGGACTTTCGAAGAGACCCAGTACTTC

D: .
J: TRBJ2-5
size: many
V: TRBV7-9
CDR3: CASTIQGGAETQYF
DNA: TGTGCCAGCACCATTCAAGGAGGTGCAGAGACCCAGTACTTC

D: .
J: TRBJ2-5
size: many
V: TRBV29-1
CDR3: CSGARGRQETQYF
DNA: TGCAGCGGTGCAAGGGGGAGGCAAGAGACCCAGTACTTC

D: .
J: TRBJ2-3
size: .
V: TRBV12-3/TRBV12-4
CDR3: CASSLAGSTDTQYF
DNA: TGTGCCAGCAGTTTAGCGGGAAGCACAGATACGCAGTATTTT

D: .
J: TRBJ1-1
size: few
V: TRBV28
CDR3: CASSTPGRVSFF
DNA: TGTGCCAGCAGTACTCCAGGGCGTGTGTCTTTCTTT

D: .
J: TRBJ2-7
size: many
V: TRBV12-3/TRBV12-4
CDR3: CASSFSGYEQYF
DNA: TGTGCCAGCAGTTTTTCCGGATACGAGCAGTACTTC

D: .
J: TRBJ1-6
size: .
V: TRBV25-1
CDR3: CASSEYRNSPLHF
DNA: TGTGCCAGCAGTGAATATAGGAATTCACCCCTCCACTTT

D: .
J: TRBJ2-1
size: many
V: TRBV4-1
CDR3: CASSQEDRTYNEQFF
DNA: TGCGCCAGCAGCCAAGAGGACAGAACTTACAATGAGCAGTTCTTC

D: .
J: TRBJ2-2
size: many
V: TRBV18
CDR3: CASSPLAAGHPGNTGELFF
DNA: TGTGCCAGCTCACCACTCGCCGCAGGCCACCCGGGGAACACCGGGGAGCTGTTTTTT

D: TRBD2
J: TRBJ2-1
size: few
V: TRBV2
CDR3: CARRERGYNEQFF
DNA: TGTGCCAGGCGGGAGAGGGGTTACAATGAGCAGTTCTTC

D: TRBD2
J: TRBJ2-1
size: .
V: TRBV5-6
CDR3: CASSPGTSGSHNEQFF
DNA: TGTGCCAGCAGCCCCGGGACTAGCGGGAGCCACAATGAGCAGTTCTTC

D: .
J: TRBJ2-1
size: many
V: TRBV18
CDR3: CASSPPGNEQFF
DNA: TGTGCCAGCTCACCACCTGGCAATGAGCAGTTCTTC

D: TRBD1
J: TRBJ2-2
size: .
V: TRBV11-1
CDR3: CSSSPPLRPGQGIAVELFF
DNA: TGTTCCAGCAGCCCTCCCTTACGGCCGGGACAGGGTATCGCCGTTGAGCTGTTTTTT

D: TRBD1
J: TRBJ1-1
size: many
V: TRBV5-1
CDR3: CASSLGGQGGGTEAFF
DNA: TGCGCCAGCAGCTTGGGTGGACAGGGAGGGGGCACTGAAGCTTTCTTT

D: .
J: TRBJ1-3
size: few
V: TRBV20-1
CDR3: CSARDQGAGNTIYF
DNA: TGCAGTGCTAGAGATCAGGGAGCTGGAAACACCATATATTTT

D: TRBD2
J: TRBJ2-7
size: few
V: TRBV12-5
CDR3: CASGLLAGGSYEQYF
DNA: TGTGCTAGTGGCTTACTAGCGGGAGGCTCCTACGAGCAGTACTTC

D: .
J: TRBJ2-5
size: .
V: TRBV14
CDR3: CASSQELGGLGGTQYF
DNA: TGTGCCAGCAGCCAAGAGTTAGGGGGACTTGGAGGGACCCAGTACTTC

D: TRBD1
J: TRBJ1-1
size: .
V: TRBV7-2
CDR3: CASNAGGTEAFF
DNA: TGTGCCAGCAATGCAGGGGGCACTGAAGCTTTCTTT

D: .
J: TRBJ2-7
size: .
V: TRBV28
CDR3: CASQWQGLFYEQYF
DNA: TGTGCCAGTCAATGGCAGGGCCTCTTTTACGAGCAGTACTTC

D: .
J: TRBJ1-1
size: many
V: TRBV18
CDR3: CASSRQIDLPEAFF
DNA: TGTGCCAGCTCCCGTCAAATAGACCTCCCTGAAGCTTTCTTT

D: .
J: TRBJ1-5
size: medium-sized
V: TRBV2
CDR3: CASSATDNQPQHF
DNA: TGTGCCAGCAGTGCCACAGACAATCAGCCCCAGCATTTT

D: .
J: TRBJ2-7
size: once
V: TRBV7-9
CDR3: CASSLSSGNLTEQYF
DNA: TGTGCCAGCAGCTTGAGCTCGGGAAACCTTACCGAGCAGTACTTC

D: .
J: TRBJ2-1
size: medium-sized
V: TRBV6-5
CDR3: CASSYSPGEYNEQFF
DNA: TGTGCCAGCAGTTACTCGCCGGGAGAATACAATGAGCAGTTCTTC

D: TRBD2
J: TRBJ2-1
size: few
V: TRBV19
CDR3: CASSIGLAASNEQFF
DNA: TGTGCCAGTAGTATTGGACTAGCTGCCTCTAACGAGCAGTTCTTC

D: .
J: TRBJ2-5
size: many
V: TRBV5-6
CDR3: CASSLEGTETQYF
DNA: TGTGCCAGCAGCTTGGAAGGGACAGAGACCCAGTACTTC

D: TRBD2
J: TRBJ2-7
size: .
V: TRBV5-6
CDR3: CASSLFRAGGPLSSYEQYF
DNA: TGTGCCAGCAGCTTGTTCAGAGCGGGAGGGCCGCTGAGCTCCTACGAGCAGTACTTC

D: TRBD1
J: TRBJ1-1
size: .
V: TRBV20-1
CDR3: CSANTGTVNTEAFF
DNA: TGCAGTGCCAATACCGGGACAGTGAACACTGAAGCTTTCTTT

D: .
J: TRBJ2-5
size: many
V: TRBV10-1
CDR3: CASSDPTSRETQYF
DNA: TGCGCCAGCAGTGACCCTACTAGCCGTGAGACCCAGTACTTC

D: TRBD1
J: TRBJ1-6
size: medium-sized
V: TRBV6-1
CDR3: CASSWRGQGNSPLHF
DNA: TGTGCCAGCAGTTGGAGAGGACAGGGCAATTCACCCCTCCACTTT

D: TRBD1
J: TRBJ2-1
size: many
V: TRBV18
CDR3: CASSPRQGATDEQFF
DNA: TGTGCCAGCTCACCCCGCCAGGGGGCGACAGATGAGCAGTTCTTC

D: .
J: TRBJ2-7
size: few
V: TRBV2
CDR3: CAMVPSSYEQYF
DNA: TGTGCCATGGTGCCGAGCTCCTACGAGCAGTACTTC

D: TRBD1
J: TRBJ2-7
size: .
V: TRBV5-5
CDR3: CASILDRESYEQHF
DNA: TGTGCCAGCATCTTGGACAGGGAGTCCTACGAGCAGCACTTC

D: TRBD1
J: TRBJ1-1
size: .
V: TRBV7-9
CDR3: CASSLGDRGFTEAFF
DNA: TGTGCCAGCAGCTTAGGGGACAGGGGGTTCACTGAAGCTTTCTTT

D: .
J: TRBJ2-2
size: many
V: TRBV3-1
CDR3: CASSRISGTGELFF
DNA: TGTGCCAGCAGCCGAATTAGCGGCACCGGGGAGCTGTTTTTT

D: .
J: TRBJ1-5
size: many
V: TRBV30
CDR3: CAWGDSNQPQHF
DNA: TGTGCCTGGGGGGACAGCAATCAGCCCCAGCATTTT

D: .
J: TRBJ2-7
size: medium-sized
V: TRBV28
CDR3: CASSYFGHYEQYF
DNA: TGTGCCAGCAGCTACTTTGGGCACTACGAGCAGTACTTC

D: .
J: TRBJ1-3
size: many
V: TRBV5-5
CDR3: CASSLDSYRGNTIYF
DNA: TGTGCCAGCAGCTTGGACAGTTACCGGGGAAACACCATATATTTT

D: .
J: TRBJ2-4
size: many
V: TRBV20-1
CDR3: CSADSFLDIQYF
DNA: TGCAGTGCTGACAGTTTTTTAGACATTCAGTACTTC

D: .
J: TRBJ1-1
size: many
V: TRBV6-1
CDR3: CASSRTVTEAFF
DNA: TGTGCCAGCAGTAGGACGGTGACTGAAGCTTTCTTT

D: .
J: TRBJ1-1
size: many
V: TRBV4-2
CDR3: CASSSLDRSVTEAFF
DNA: TGTGCCAGCAGCTCACTTGACAGGTCCGTCACTGAAGCTTTCTTT

D: .
J: TRBJ2-1
size: many
V: TRBV3-2
CDR3: CASSQIAITNRGDTHNEQFF
DNA: TGTGCCAGCAGCCAAATCGCAATAACCAACAGGGGGGACACCCACAATGAGCAGTTCTTC

D: TRBD2
J: TRBJ2-2
size: .
V: TRBV28
CDR3: CASSSSFLGLAGSTGELFF
DNA: TGTGCCAGCAGTTCCTCCTTTCTGGGGCTAGCGGGATCGACCGGGGAGCTGTTTTTT

D: .
J: TRBJ2-1
size: few
V: TRBV28
CDR3: CASSLSGSYNEQFF
DNA: TGTGCCAGCAGTTTAAGCGGCTCCTACAATGAGCAGTTCTTC

D: .
J: TRBJ1-6
size: .
V: TRBV28
CDR3: CASRGTQGTDNSPLHF
DNA: TGTGCCAGCAGAGGGACACAGGGTACGGATAATTCACCCCTCCACTTT

D: .
J: TRBJ1-1
size: many
V: TRBV3-1
CDR3: CASSQGGEAFF
DNA: TGTGCCAGCAGCCAAGGCGGGGAAGCTTTCTTT

D: TRBD2
J: TRBJ2-7
size: many
V: TRBV9
CDR3: CASSAAESSGRILF
DNA: TGTGCCAGCAGCGCGGCGGAATCTAGCGGGAGAATTTTATTC